Described below is a single T cell receptor (beta chain) sequence and its context. This record belongs to a study of T cells in Graves' hyperthyroidism and ophthalmopathy. It was RNA transcripts that yielded the amplified TCR beta CDR3 regions. The TCR CDR3 first-round RT-PCR relied on the HTBI primer set. One entry per CDR3 protein results from TCRdb running MiXCR on the multiplex PCR reads. Of 550,000 to 700,000 distinct CDR3 sequences listed, 46% are singletons. Germline CDR1 reads SNHLY; CDR2 reads FYNNEI. V lost 7 bases and J lost 3; bases outside the gene matches: 6. There are 13 residues in the CDR3.

Input material: peripheral blood or thyroid tissue (not recorded which). The clonotype comes from an adult woman with Graves' disease, either hyperthyroidism or ophthalmopathy (not recorded which). The chain carries TRBV2 and TRBJ2-7; 7 nucleotides match TRBD1. CDR3 nucleotides: TGTGCCAGCAAGGGACAGTTATTCTACGAGCAGTACTTC. Its translation is CASKGQLFYEQYF.